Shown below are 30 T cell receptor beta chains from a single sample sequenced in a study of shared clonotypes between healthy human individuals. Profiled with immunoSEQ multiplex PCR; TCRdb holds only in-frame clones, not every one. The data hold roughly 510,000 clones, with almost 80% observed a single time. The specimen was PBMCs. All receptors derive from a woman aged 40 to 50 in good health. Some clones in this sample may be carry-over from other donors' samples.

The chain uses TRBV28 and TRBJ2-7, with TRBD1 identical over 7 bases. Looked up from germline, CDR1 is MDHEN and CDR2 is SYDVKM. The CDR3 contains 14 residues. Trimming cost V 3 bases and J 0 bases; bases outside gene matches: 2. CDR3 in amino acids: CASSFGTVSYEQYF. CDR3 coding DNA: TGTGCCAGCAGTTTTGGGACAGTCTCCTACGAGCAGTACTTC.

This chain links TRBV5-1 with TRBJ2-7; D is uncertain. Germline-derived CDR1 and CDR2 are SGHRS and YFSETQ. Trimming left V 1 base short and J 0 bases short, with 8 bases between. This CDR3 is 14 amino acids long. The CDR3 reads CASSLRPDSYEQYF. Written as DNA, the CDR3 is TGCGCCAGCAGCTTGCGTCCGGACTCCTACGAGCAGTACTTC.

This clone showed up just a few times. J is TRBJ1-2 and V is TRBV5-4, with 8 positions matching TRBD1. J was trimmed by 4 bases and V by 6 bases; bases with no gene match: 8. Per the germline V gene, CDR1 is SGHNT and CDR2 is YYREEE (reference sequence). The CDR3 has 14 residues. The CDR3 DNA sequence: TGTGCCAGCAACTCTCAGGGGGCAACCTATGGCTACACCTTC. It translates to CASNSQGATYGYTF.

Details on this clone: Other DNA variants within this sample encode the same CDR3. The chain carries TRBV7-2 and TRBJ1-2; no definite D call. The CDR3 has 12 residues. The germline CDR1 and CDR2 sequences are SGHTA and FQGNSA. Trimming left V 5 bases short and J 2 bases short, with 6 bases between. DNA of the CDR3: TGTGCCAGCAGCCCGGGGAACTATGGCTACACCTTC. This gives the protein CASSPGNYGYTF.

CDR3 sequence reads: CASSIGFRAEAFF. The CDR3 region has the DNA TGTGCCAGTAGTATAGGTTTCAGGGCTGAAGCTTTCTTT. The V call is TRBV19, the J call TRBJ1-1; possible D gene TRBD1, 5 bases. The V and J ends lost 1 base and 6 bases respectively, with 9 bases between them. This CDR3 comprises 13 residues. The germline CDR1 and CDR2 sequences are LNHDA and SQIVND (reference sequence).

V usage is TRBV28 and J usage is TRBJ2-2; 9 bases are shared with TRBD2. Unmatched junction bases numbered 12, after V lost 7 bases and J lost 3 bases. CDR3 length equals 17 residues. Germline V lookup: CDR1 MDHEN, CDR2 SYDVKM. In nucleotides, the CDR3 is TGTGCCAGCAAGGGAGATAGACTAGCGGTTGACACCGGGGAGCTGTTTTTT. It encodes CASKGDRLAVDTGELFF.

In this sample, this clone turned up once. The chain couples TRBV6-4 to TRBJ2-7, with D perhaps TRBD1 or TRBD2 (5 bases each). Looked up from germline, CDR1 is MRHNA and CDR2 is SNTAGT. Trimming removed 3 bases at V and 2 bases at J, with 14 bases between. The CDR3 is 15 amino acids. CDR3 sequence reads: CASSEARDGPYEQYF. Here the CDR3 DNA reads TGTGCCAGCAGTGAGGCAAGGGACGGCCCCTACGAGCAGTACTTC.

The CDR3 region has the DNA TGTGCCAGTAGTACCAACAACCTTGAAGCTTTCTTT. Protein product: CASSTNNLEAFF. The chain recombines TRBV19 with TRBJ1-1, with D hard to call. Between the trimmed V and J ends, which lost 4 bases and 7 bases, there was a span of 10 bases. Germline V CDR1 and CDR2: LNHDA, SQIVND (reference sequence). The CDR3 is made up of 12 amino acids.

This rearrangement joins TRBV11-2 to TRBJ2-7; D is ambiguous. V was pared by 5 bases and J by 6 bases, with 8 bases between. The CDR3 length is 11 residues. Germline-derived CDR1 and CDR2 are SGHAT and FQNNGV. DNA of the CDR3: TGTGCCAGCAGCCAACTGACCGAGCAGTACTTC. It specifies CASSQLTEQYF.

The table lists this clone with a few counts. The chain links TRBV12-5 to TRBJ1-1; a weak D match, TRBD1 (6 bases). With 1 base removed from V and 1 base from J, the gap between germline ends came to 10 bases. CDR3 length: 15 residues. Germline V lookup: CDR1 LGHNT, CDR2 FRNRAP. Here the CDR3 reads CASGLDVGQNTEAFF. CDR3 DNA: TGTGCTAGTGGTTTGGATGTGGGACAGAACACTGAAGCTTTCTTT.

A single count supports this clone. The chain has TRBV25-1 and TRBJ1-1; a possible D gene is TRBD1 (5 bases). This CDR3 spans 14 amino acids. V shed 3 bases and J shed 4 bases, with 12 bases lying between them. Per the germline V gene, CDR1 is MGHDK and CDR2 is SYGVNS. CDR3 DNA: TGTGCCAGCAGTGACGGGGGAGCTATCACTGAAGCTTTCTTT. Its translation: CASSDGGAITEAFF. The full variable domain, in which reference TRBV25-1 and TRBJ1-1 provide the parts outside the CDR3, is EADIYQTPRYLVIGTGKKITLECSQTMGHDKMYWYQQDPGMELHLIHYSYGVNSTEKGDLSSESTVSRIRTEHFPLTLESARPSHTSQYLCASSDGGAITEAFFGQGTRLTVV.

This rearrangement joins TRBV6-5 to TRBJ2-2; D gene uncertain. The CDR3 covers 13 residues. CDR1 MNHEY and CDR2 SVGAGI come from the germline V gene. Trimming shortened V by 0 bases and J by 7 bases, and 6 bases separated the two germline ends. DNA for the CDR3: TGTGCCAGCAGTTACTCGATCCGCGGGGAGCTGTTTTTT. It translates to CASSYSIRGELFF.

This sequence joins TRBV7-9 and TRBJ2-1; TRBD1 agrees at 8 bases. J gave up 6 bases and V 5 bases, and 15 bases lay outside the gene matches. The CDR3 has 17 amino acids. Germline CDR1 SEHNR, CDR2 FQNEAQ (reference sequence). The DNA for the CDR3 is TGTGCCAGCAGCCCCAGGACAGGGTTTTTCGAATCCAATGAGCAGTTCTTC. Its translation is CASSPRTGFFESNEQFF.

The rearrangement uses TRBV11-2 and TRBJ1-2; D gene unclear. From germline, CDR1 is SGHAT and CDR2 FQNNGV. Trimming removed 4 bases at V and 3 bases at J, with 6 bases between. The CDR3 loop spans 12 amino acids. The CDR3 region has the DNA TGTGCCAGCAGCTCCACCCACTATGGCTACACCTTC. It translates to CASSSTHYGYTF. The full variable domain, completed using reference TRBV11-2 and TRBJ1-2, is EAGVAQSPRYKIIEKRQSVAFWCNPISGHATLYWYQQILGQGPKLLIQFQNNGVVDDSQLPKDRFSAERLKGVDSTLKIQPAKLEDSAVYLCASSSTHYGYTFGSGTRLTVV.

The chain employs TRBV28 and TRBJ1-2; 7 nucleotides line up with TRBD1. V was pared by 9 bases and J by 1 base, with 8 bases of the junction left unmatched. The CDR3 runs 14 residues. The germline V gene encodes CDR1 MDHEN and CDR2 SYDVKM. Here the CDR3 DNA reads TGTGCCAGTGGTGGGACAGTAATTAACTATGGCTACACCTTC. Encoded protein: CASGGTVINYGYTF.

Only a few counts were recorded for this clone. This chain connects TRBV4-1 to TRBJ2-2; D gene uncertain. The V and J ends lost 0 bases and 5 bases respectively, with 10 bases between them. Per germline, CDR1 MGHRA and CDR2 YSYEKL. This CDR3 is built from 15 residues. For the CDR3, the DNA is TGCGCCAGCAGCCAAGAGTGGTTGGGGACCGGGGAGCTGTTTTTT. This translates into CASSQEWLGTGELFF.

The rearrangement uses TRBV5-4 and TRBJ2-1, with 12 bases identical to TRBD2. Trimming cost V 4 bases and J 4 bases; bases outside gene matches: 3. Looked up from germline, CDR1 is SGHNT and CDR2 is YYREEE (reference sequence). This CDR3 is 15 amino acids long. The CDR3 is CASSTGLAGYNEQFF. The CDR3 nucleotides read TGTGCCAGCAGCACAGGACTAGCGGGATACAATGAGCAGTTCTTC.

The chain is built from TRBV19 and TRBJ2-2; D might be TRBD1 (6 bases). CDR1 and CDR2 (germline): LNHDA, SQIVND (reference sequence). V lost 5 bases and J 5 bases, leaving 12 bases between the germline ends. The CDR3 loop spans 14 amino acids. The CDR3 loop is CASSEQGGTGELFF. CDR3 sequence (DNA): TGTGCCAGTAGTGAACAGGGCGGAACCGGGGAGCTGTTTTTT. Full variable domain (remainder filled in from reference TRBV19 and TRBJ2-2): DGGITQSPKYLFRKEGQNVTLSCEQNLNHDAMYWYRQDPGQGLRLIYYSQIVNDFQKGDIAEGYSVSREKKESFPLTVTSAQKNPTAFYLCASSEQGGTGELFFGEGSRLTVL.

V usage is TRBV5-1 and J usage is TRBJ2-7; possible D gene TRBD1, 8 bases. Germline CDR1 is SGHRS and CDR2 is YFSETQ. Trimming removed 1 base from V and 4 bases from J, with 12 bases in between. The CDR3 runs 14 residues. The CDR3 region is CASSLNRGGYEQYF. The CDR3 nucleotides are TGCGCCAGCAGCTTGAACAGGGGGGGATACGAGCAGTACTTC.

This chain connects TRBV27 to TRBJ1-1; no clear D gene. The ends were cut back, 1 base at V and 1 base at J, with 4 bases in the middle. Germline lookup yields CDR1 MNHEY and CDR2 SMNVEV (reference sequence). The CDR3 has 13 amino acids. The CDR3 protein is CASSLFWNTEAFF. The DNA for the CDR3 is TGTGCCAGCAGTTTATTCTGGAACACTGAAGCTTTCTTT.

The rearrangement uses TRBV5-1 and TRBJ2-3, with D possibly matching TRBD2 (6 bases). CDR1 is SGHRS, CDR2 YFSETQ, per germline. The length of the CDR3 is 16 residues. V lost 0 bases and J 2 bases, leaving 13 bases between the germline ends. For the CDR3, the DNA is TGCGCCAGCAGCTTGGTGCCTAGCGCGTCCACAGATACGCAGTATTTT. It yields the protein CASSLVPSASTDTQYF.

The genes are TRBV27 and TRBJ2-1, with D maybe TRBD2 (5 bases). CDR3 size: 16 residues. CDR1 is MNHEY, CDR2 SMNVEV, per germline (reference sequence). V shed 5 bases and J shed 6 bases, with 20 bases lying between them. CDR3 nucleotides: TGTGCCAGCAGTCCCCGGGCGGGCGAGTACCTCAATGAGCAGTTCTTC. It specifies CASSPRAGEYLNEQFF.

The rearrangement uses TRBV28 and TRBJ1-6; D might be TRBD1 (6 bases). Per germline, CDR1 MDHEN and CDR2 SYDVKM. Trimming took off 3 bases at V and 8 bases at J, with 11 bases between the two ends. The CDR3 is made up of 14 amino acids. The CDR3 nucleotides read TGTGCCAGCAGTTTTGGCCAGGGGTATTCACCCCTCCACTTT. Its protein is CASSFGQGYSPLHF.

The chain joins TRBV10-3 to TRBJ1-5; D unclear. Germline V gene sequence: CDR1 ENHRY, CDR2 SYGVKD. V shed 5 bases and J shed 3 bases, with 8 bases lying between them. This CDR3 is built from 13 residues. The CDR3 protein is CAISPSPNQPQHF. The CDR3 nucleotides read TGTGCCATCAGTCCCTCCCCCAATCAGCCCCAGCATTTT.

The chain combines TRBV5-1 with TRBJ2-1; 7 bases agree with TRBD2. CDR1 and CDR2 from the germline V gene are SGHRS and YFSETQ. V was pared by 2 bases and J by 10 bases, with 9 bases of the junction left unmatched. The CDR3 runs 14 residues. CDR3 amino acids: CASSFSGRSREQFF. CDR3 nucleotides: TGCGCCAGCAGCTTCTCCGGGAGGTCAAGGGAGCAGTTCTTC.

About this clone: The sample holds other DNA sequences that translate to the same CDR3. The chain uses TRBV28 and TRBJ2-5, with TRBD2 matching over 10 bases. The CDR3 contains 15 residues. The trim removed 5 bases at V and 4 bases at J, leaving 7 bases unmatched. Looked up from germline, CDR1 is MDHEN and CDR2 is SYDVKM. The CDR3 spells CASSPLAGGGETQYF. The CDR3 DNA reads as TGTGCCAGCAGTCCTTTAGCGGGAGGAGGAGAGACCCAGTACTTC.

The CDR3 DNA reads TGCAGCGTTGAGGAGGACAGGGAAGACGAAGCTTTCTTT. Translated, it gives CSVEEDREDEAFF. V is TRBV29-1 and J is TRBJ1-1; 8 bases are a match to TRBD1. Trimming cost V 3 bases and J 8 bases; bases outside gene matches: 8. The CDR3 runs to 13 residues. CDR1 and CDR2 (germline): SQVTM, ANQGSEA. Full variable domain (missing parts from reference TRBV29-1 and TRBJ1-1): SAVISQKPSRDICQRGTSLTIQCQVDSQVTMMFWYRQQPGQSLTLIATANQGSEATYESGFVIDKFPISRPNLTFSTLTVSNMSPEDSSIYLCSVEEDREDEAFFGQGTRLTVV.

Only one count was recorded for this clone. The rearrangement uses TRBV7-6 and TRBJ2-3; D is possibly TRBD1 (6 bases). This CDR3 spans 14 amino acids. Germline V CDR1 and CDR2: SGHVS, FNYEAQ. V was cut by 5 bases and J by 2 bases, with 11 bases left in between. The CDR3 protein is CASSPDRYTDTQYF. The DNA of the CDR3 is TGTGCCAGCAGCCCCGACAGGTACACAGATACGCAGTATTTT. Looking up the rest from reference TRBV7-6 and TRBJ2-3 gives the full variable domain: GAGVSQSPRYKVTKRGQDVALRCDPISGHVSLYWYRQALGQGPEFLTYFNYEAQQDKSGLPNDRFSAERPEGSISTLTIQRTEQRDSAMYRCASSPDRYTDTQYFGPGTRLTVL.

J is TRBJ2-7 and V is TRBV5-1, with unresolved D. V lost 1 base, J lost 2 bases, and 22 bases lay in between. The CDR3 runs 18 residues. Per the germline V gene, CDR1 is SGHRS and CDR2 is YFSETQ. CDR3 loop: CASSLPPPRVWRPYEQYF. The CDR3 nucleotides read TGCGCCAGCAGCTTGCCCCCTCCACGGGTATGGCGCCCCTACGAGCAGTACTTC.

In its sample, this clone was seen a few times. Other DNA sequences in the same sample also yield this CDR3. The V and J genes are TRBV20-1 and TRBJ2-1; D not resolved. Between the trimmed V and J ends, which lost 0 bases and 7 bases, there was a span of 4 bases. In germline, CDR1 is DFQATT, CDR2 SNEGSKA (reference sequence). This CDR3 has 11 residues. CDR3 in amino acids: CSARDRNEQFF. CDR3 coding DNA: TGCAGTGCTAGAGATCGGAATGAGCAGTTCTTC.